These T cell receptor beta chains were read from a single sample in a study of blood T cell repertoires in COVID-19. Generated by immunoSEQ multiplex PCR, the TCRdb table keeps only in-frame clones and is missing some. The sample consists of about 300,000 clones, more than 75% of them appearing once. Source material: peripheral blood. The receptors here all came from a man in his 70s with acute or convalescent COVID-19. The CDR3 runs from the conserved cysteine through the conserved F or W. D genes are given only for firm matches. For some rows the clone size is stated as once, few or many, or as a class when expanded; others skip it.

v_call: TRBV2
d_call: NA
clone_size: NA
j_call: TRBJ1-4
cdr3_aa: CASNRPNEKLFF
cdr3_nt: TGTGCCAGCAACAGGCCTAATGAAAAACTGTTTTTT

v_call: TRBV3-1/TRBV3-2
d_call: NA
clone_size: NA
j_call: TRBJ1-5
cdr3_aa: CASSPGVYQPQHF
cdr3_nt: TGTGCCAGCTCCCCGGGGGTTTATCAGCCCCAGCATTTT

v_call: TRBV5-1
d_call: NA
clone_size: NA
j_call: TRBJ2-1
cdr3_aa: CASSEEIGSYNEQFF
cdr3_nt: TGCGCCAGCAGCGAGGAGATAGGCTCCTACAATGAGCAGTTCTTC

v_call: TRBV4-2
d_call: NA
clone_size: NA
j_call: TRBJ1-2
cdr3_aa: CASSQDRTANNYGYTF
cdr3_nt: TGTGCCAGCAGCCAAGACCGGACAGCGAATAACTATGGCTACACCTTC

v_call: TRBV18
d_call: TRBD1
clone_size: NA
j_call: TRBJ2-3
cdr3_aa: CASSRDRASTDTQYF
cdr3_nt: TGTGCCAGCTCACGGGACAGGGCTAGCACAGATACGCAGTATTTT

v_call: TRBV6-1
d_call: TRBD1
clone_size: NA
j_call: TRBJ1-2
cdr3_aa: CASSPGQMYGYTF
cdr3_nt: TGTGCCAGCTCGCCGGGACAGATGTATGGCTACACCTTC

v_call: TRBV27
d_call: NA
clone_size: NA
j_call: TRBJ1-6
cdr3_aa: CASSFRVDNSPLHF
cdr3_nt: TGTGCCAGCAGCTTCCGGGTCGATAATTCACCCCTCCACTTT

v_call: TRBV5-1
d_call: TRBD1
clone_size: few
j_call: TRBJ1-4
cdr3_aa: CASSGTYRGTNEKLFF
cdr3_nt: TGCGCCAGCAGCGGGACTTACAGGGGAACTAATGAAAAACTGTTTTTT

v_call: TRBV5-1
d_call: TRBD2
clone_size: NA
j_call: TRBJ2-1
cdr3_aa: CASSSRPHLAGAYNEQFF
cdr3_nt: TGCGCCAGCAGCTCTCGGCCTCACCTAGCGGGAGCCTACAATGAGCAGTTCTTC

v_call: TRBV15
d_call: NA
clone_size: once
j_call: TRBJ2-7
cdr3_aa: CATSRGDSVSYEQYF
cdr3_nt: TGTGCCACCAGCAGAGGGGATAGCGTCTCCTACGAGCAGTACTTC

v_call: TRBV9
d_call: TRBD1
clone_size: NA
j_call: TRBJ2-1
cdr3_aa: CASSGGQGANNEQFF
cdr3_nt: TGTGCCAGCAGCGGAGGACAGGGGGCTAACAATGAGCAGTTCTTC

v_call: TRBV28
d_call: NA
clone_size: NA
j_call: TRBJ1-1
cdr3_aa: CASSSPSGDKGYTEAFF
cdr3_nt: TGTGCCAGCAGTTCCCCATCAGGGGACAAGGGGTACACTGAAGCTTTCTTT

v_call: TRBV19
d_call: NA
clone_size: NA
j_call: TRBJ1-5
cdr3_aa: CASSLIKQGQPQHF
cdr3_nt: TGTGCCAGTTCCCTCATTAAACAGGGTCAGCCCCAGCATTTT

v_call: TRBV30
d_call: NA
clone_size: few
j_call: TRBJ2-7
cdr3_aa: CAWRTPSSSYEQYF
cdr3_nt: TGTGCCTGGAGAACCCCTAGCAGCTCCTACGAGCAGTACTTC

v_call: TRBV5-1
d_call: TRBD1
clone_size: NA
j_call: TRBJ1-6
cdr3_aa: CASSSRQGGSYNSPLHF
cdr3_nt: TGCGCCAGCAGCTCTAGACAGGGGGGATCCTATAATTCACCCCTCCACTTT

v_call: TRBV19
d_call: NA
clone_size: NA
j_call: TRBJ1-2
cdr3_aa: CASSIDRGGYTF
cdr3_nt: TGTGCCAGTAGTATAGACCGCGGTGGCTACACCTTC

v_call: TRBV27
d_call: NA
clone_size: NA
j_call: TRBJ2-3
cdr3_aa: CASTMAGKDTQYF
cdr3_nt: TGTGCCAGCACTATGGCCGGGAAAGATACGCAGTATTTT

v_call: TRBV18
d_call: TRBD1
clone_size: NA
j_call: TRBJ1-3
cdr3_aa: CASSLSGTGSGNTIYF
cdr3_nt: TGTGCCAGCTCACTTTCCGGGACAGGGTCCGGAAACACCATATATTTT

v_call: TRBV20-1
d_call: TRBD1
clone_size: NA
j_call: TRBJ2-3
cdr3_aa: CSASRGQARTDTQYF
cdr3_nt: TGCAGTGCTAGTCGGGGACAGGCACGCACAGATACGCAGTATTTT

v_call: TRBV14
d_call: NA
clone_size: few
j_call: TRBJ1-2
cdr3_aa: CASSQGLSGGYTF
cdr3_nt: TGTGCCAGCAGCCAAGGACTTTCTGGCGGCTACACCTTC

v_call: TRBV3-1/TRBV3-2
d_call: NA
clone_size: NA
j_call: TRBJ2-1
cdr3_aa: CASSVGGRGDQFF
cdr3_nt: TGTGCCAGCAGCGTGGGGGGGCGAGGAGATCAGTTCTTC

v_call: TRBV7-3
d_call: TRBD1
clone_size: NA
j_call: TRBJ2-5
cdr3_aa: CASSQGAGQETQYF
cdr3_nt: TGTGCCAGCAGCCAGGGGGCAGGACAAGAGACCCAGTACTTC

v_call: TRBV9
d_call: TRBD1
clone_size: NA
j_call: TRBJ2-3
cdr3_aa: CASSVDPQGYVDTQYF
cdr3_nt: TGTGCCAGCAGCGTAGATCCACAGGGGTATGTAGATACGCAGTATTTT

v_call: TRBV4-3
d_call: NA
clone_size: few
j_call: TRBJ2-7
cdr3_aa: CASSQEQRPYEQYF
cdr3_nt: TGCGCCAGCAGCCAAGAACAGCGGCCCTACGAGCAGTACTTC